This T cell receptor beta chain was identified in a study of shared clonotypes between healthy human individuals. Only CD45RO-negative cells positively selected for CCR7 counted as naive CD8 cells, so terminally differentiated effector memory CD45RA+ cells were excluded. In regard to this clone: Its antigen is still unknown.

CDR1 is SGHNT, CDR2 YYREEE, per germline (reference sequence). The junction had 3 bases not matched to a gene; V was cut back by 2 bases and J by 4 bases. This CDR3 is 14 amino acids long. This table comes from immunoSEQ multiplex PCR, and its TCRdb copy is limited to in-frame clones, with some not included. The sample records over 2 million clones, over 85% being singletons. Regarding the study as a whole: Sampling covered blood only; tissue repertoires likely differ. Few donors limited the genetic and exposure-history diversity represented.

The receptor was derived from a young man in good health. The chain recombines TRBV5-4 with TRBJ2-7; 10 bases are a match to TRBD2. The sample consisted of naive CD8+ T cells sorted from blood. This CDR3 is CASSFASGGYEQYF. The CDR3, as DNA: TGTGCCAGCAGCTTCGCTAGCGGGGGATACGAGCAGTACTTC.